These T cell receptor beta chains were read from a single sample in a study of human T cells and chemical hapten exposure. TCRdb processed the RACE reads anew with MiXCR; each CDR3 protein has one entry. The data contain about 64,000 distinct CDR3 sequences, about 10% of them singletons. Sample: whole blood, taken in connection with sensitization to the hapten diphenylcyclopropenone (DPC). The receptors stem from a woman aged 40 to 55 with alopecia areata. Some clones in this sample may be carry-over from other donors' samples. The CDR3 runs from the conserved cysteine through the conserved F or W. The order of the fields is J gene, D gene, V gene, clone size, CDR3 DNA, CDR3 protein. The D gene is left open where the match is weak. Only part of the rows carry a size: once, few, many, or a class if the clone is expanded.

TRBJ2-7 NA TRBV9 many TGTGCCAGCAGCGTAGAGGCAGGGACCTACGAGCAGTACTTC CASSVEAGTYEQYF
TRBJ2-6 NA TRBV12-3/TRBV12-4 many TGTGCCAGCAGTTTCCGGACCCTCATTCCGTCAGGGGCCAACGTCCTGACTTTC CASSFRTLIPSGANVLTF
TRBJ2-3 NA TRBV7-2 few TGTGCCAGCAGCCGGACCCGGAATACGCAGTATTTT CASSRTRNTQYF
TRBJ2-7 NA TRBV6-5 NA TGTGCCAGCAGCCCACGGGGCAGACCCTACGAGCAGTACTTC CASSPRGRPYEQYF
TRBJ2-3 NA TRBV10-2 many TGCGCCAGCAGTGAGGCTGGGCGGGTCACAGATACGCAGTATTTT CASSEAGRVTDTQYF
TRBJ2-2 TRBD2 TRBV6-5 medium-sized TGTGCCAGCAGTTACTCGTTGGCGGGAGTTCTAAGGGGGGAGCTGTTTTTT CASSYSLAGVLRGELFF
TRBJ1-1 NA TRBV30 few TGTGCCTGGACTGACCGATACACTGAAGCTTTCTTT CAWTDRYTEAFF
TRBJ2-5 NA TRBV29-1 NA TGCAGCCCCCTCGGGGCCAGCTTC CSPLGASF
TRBJ1-1 NA TRBV6-5 many TGTGCCAGCAGTTACGCGGAGCACACTGAAGCTTTCTTT CASSYAEHTEAFF
TRBJ1-2 NA TRBV24-1 few TGTGCCACCCCAACTGATATGGTAGAAGGCGGCAGCCACTATGGCTACACCTTC CATPTDMVEGGSHYGYTF
TRBJ2-3 NA TRBV2 many TGTGCCAGCAGTTCACCATTAGGCCCCACAGATACGCAGTATTTT CASSSPLGPTDTQYF
TRBJ2-2 NA TRBV7-2 few TGTGCCAGCAGACAGGGACAGAACACCGGGGAGCTGTTTTTT CASRQGQNTGELFF
TRBJ2-7 NA TRBV20-1 many TGCAGTGCTATAGGGGGTGGACGCTACGAGCAGTACTTC CSAIGGGRYEQYF
TRBJ2-3 TRBD2 TRBV20-1 few TGCAGTGCTAGAAAATTTGGTGGACTAGCGGGCCTCACAGATACGCAGTATTTT CSARKFGGLAGLTDTQYF
TRBJ2-1 TRBD2 TRBV13 many TGTGCCAGCAGCGCACTACTAGCGGGGGCTTACAATGAGCAGTTCTTC CASSALLAGAYNEQFF
TRBJ1-2 NA TRBV10-3 few TGTGCCATCAGTGAAAGACTACTGGGGTATGGCTACACCTTC CAISERLLGYGYTF
TRBJ1-2 TRBD1 TRBV7-2 NA TGTGCCAGCAGACGTCCGGGACAGTTAGATGGCTACACCTTC CASRRPGQLDGYTF
TRBJ1-2 TRBD1 TRBV6-2/TRBV6-3 many TGTGCCAGCAGTTATGGGACAGGGACGTTTGACGGCTACACCTTC CASSYGTGTFDGYTF
TRBJ2-4 NA TRBV21-1 NA TGTGCCAGCAGCAAGGGAAGGGGGAGGAGGAATGTTGGGACCAAAAACATTCAGTACTTC CASSKGRGRRNVGTKNIQYF
TRBJ1-4 NA TRBV28 few TGTGCCAGCACCGACAGATCGGGGAATACTAATGAAAAACTGTTTTTT CASTDRSGNTNEKLFF
TRBJ1-1 NA TRBV7-2 few TGTGCCAGCAGCTTAGGGCCCTGGAGGCGGGTGGCTGAAGCTTTCTTT CASSLGPWRRVAEAFF
TRBJ2-1 NA TRBV28 many TGTGCCAGCAGTTTAAGGCAGGGGGGAAGCAATGAGCAGTTCTTC CASSLRQGGSNEQFF
TRBJ2-1 NA TRBV25-1 NA TGTGCCAGCAGCGACGCTTCGAGGGGGAATGAGCAGTTCTTC CASSDASRGNEQFF
TRBJ2-1 NA TRBV25-1 NA TGTGCCAGCAGCATCATTTACGGGAGTGAGCAGTTCTTC CASSIIYGSEQFF
TRBJ2-7 NA TRBV29-1 NA TGCAGCGTTGGTAGCGGAGAGGGGGAGCAGTACTTC CSVGSGEGEQYF
TRBJ2-3 NA TRBV10-3 NA TGTGCTTCGCAGGCGGGACTCACAGATACGCAGTATTTT CASQAGLTDTQYF
TRBJ2-5 TRBD1 TRBV29-1 NA TGCAGCGTTGGGGACAGGGGGCGAGAGACCCAGTACTTC CSVGDRGRETQYF
TRBJ2-6 NA TRBV7-2 many TGTGCCAGCAGCTTCAGGGCGGGCTCTGGGGCCAACGTCCTGACTTTC CASSFRAGSGANVLTF
TRBJ2-7 NA TRBV29-1 few TGCAGCGTTGATGACAACGCCTACGAGCAGTACTTC CSVDDNAYEQYF
TRBJ2-3 TRBD2 TRBV27 NA TGTGCCACCAGGAAAGCGGGGCAGGGTAAAACCACAGATACGCAGTATTTT CATRKAGQGKTTDTQYF
TRBJ1-1 NA TRBV6-5 NA TGTGCCAGCAGTCCAGCTAGGGGCACCGAAGCTTTCTTT CASSPARGTEAFF
TRBJ2-2 NA TRBV12-3/TRBV12-4 NA TGTGCCACCCCAGAGGGGACGGTAGGCCCCGGGGAGCTGTTTTTT CATPEGTVGPGELFF
TRBJ1-3 NA TRBV4-3 NA TGCGCCAGCAGCCAAGCAGGGGACTCTGGAAACACCATATATTTT CASSQAGDSGNTIYF
TRBJ1-1 TRBD1 TRBV7-9 few TGTGCCAGCAGCGAGGGACAGGGAAGGTTCGCTGAAGCTTTCTTT CASSEGQGRFAEAFF
TRBJ1-6 NA TRBV7-9 many TGTGCCAGCAGCTTAGCGTCCGGAGTCAATTCACCCCTCCACTTT CASSLASGVNSPLHF
TRBJ1-1 TRBD1 TRBV14 many TGTGCCAGCAGCCAGAACAGGGGAGAAGCTTTCTTT CASSQNRGEAFF
TRBJ2-1 NA TRBV11-2 NA TGTGCCAGCACGGCAGCCTCCTTCAACAATGAGCAGTTCTTC CASTAASFNNEQFF
TRBJ2-2 NA TRBV5-1 NA TGCGCCAGCAGCTTCGGCGGGGATAACACCGGGGAGCTGTTTTTT CASSFGGDNTGELFF
TRBJ2-7 NA TRBV6-2/TRBV6-3 many TGTGCCAGCAGAGAACCGGGACCGGCGGTCTACGAGCAGTACTTC CASREPGPAVYEQYF
TRBJ1-1 NA TRBV29-1 NA TGCAGCGTCGGTGGGGGGGGACCTGGCACTGAAGCTTTCTTT CSVGGGGPGTEAFF
TRBJ1-1 NA TRBV28 few TGTGCCAGCAACGGGGGACAAAGGAACACTGAAGCTTTCTTT CASNGGQRNTEAFF
TRBJ1-2 TRBD1 TRBV2 NA TGTGCCAGCAGCCGACAGGGCAACTATGGCTACACCTTC CASSRQGNYGYTF
TRBJ1-4 TRBD1 TRBV27 NA TGTGCCAGCAGTTTAAAAACAGGGGGTCCTAATGAAAAACTGTTTTTT CASSLKTGGPNEKLFF
TRBJ2-1 TRBD1 TRBV2 NA TGTGCCAGCAGTGTAGACAGGGTTGATGAGCAGTTCTTC CASSVDRVDEQFF
TRBJ1-4 TRBD1 TRBV7-8 NA TGTGCCAGCAGCTTAGTAAGAGGACAGGGCCTAACTAATGAAAAACTGTTTTTT CASSLVRGQGLTNEKLFF
TRBJ1-1 NA TRBV12-3/TRBV12-4 NA TGTGCCAGCAGTTTAGGGCCGAACACTGAAGCTTTCTTT CASSLGPNTEAFF
TRBJ1-5 NA TRBV29-1 NA TGCAGCGTTCGGAATAGCAATCAGCCCCAGCATTTT CSVRNSNQPQHF
TRBJ2-2 NA TRBV7-8 many TGTGCCAGCCGTTGGGCGGCAGGGCCCACCGGGGAGCTGTTTTTT CASRWAAGPTGELFF
TRBJ2-3 TRBD2 TRBV20-1 NA TGCAGTGCTGAGTTAACTAGCGGGGGGTCAGATACGCAGTATTTT CSAELTSGGSDTQYF
TRBJ2-1 NA TRBV7-3 many TGTGCCAGCAGCTTAACCCAAGACAGTTCCCATGAGCAGTTCTTC CASSLTQDSSHEQFF
TRBJ2-7 TRBD2 TRBV7-2 few TGTGCCAGCTCGCAGTCCGCGGGACTAGCGGGAGGATTC CASSQSAGLAGGF
TRBJ1-2 TRBD1 TRBV7-3 many TGTGCCAGCAGCTTGACAGGGTCGAGAGCCTACACCTTC CASSLTGSRAYTF
TRBJ2-3 TRBD2 TRBV6-6 many TGTGCCTCCGAAGCGGGAGGAAAGCCTGCGCAGTATTTT CASEAGGKPAQYF